Listed below are T cell receptor beta chains from one sample, sequenced in a study of control samples from healthy donors and cancer patients. TCRdb's table, derived via immunoSEQ multiplex PCR, lists solely in-frame clones and lacks some. The sample includes 120,000 or so clones, approximately 94% seen only once; the top ten take around 3.6%. What was sequenced was blood. Receptors were obtained from a man aged 25 to 40 in good health. Each CDR3 is given with its conserved first and last residue. The order of the fields is CDR3 length, D gene, J gene, V gene, CDR3 protein. A D gene is named only where the DNA matches it firmly.

len: 14; d_gene: TRBD2; j_gene: TRBJ2-3; v_gene: TRBV18; CDR3aa: CASSPGGLGDTQYF
len: 14; d_gene: TRBD1; j_gene: TRBJ2-7; v_gene: TRBV19; CDR3aa: CASSPGQGVYEQYF
len: 16; d_gene: NA; j_gene: TRBJ2-5; v_gene: TRBV27; CDR3aa: CASSFLARGVEETQYF
len: 13; d_gene: NA; j_gene: TRBJ2-7; v_gene: TRBV11-2; CDR3aa: CASSLGGSYEQYF
len: 14; d_gene: NA; j_gene: TRBJ1-1; v_gene: TRBV28; CDR3aa: CASSFRALRTEAFF
len: 14; d_gene: NA; j_gene: TRBJ2-3; v_gene: TRBV7-9; CDR3aa: CASSPTGHTDTQYF
len: 16; d_gene: TRBD1; j_gene: TRBJ2-3; v_gene: TRBV6-6; CDR3aa: CASDRGGDARRDTQYF
len: 13; d_gene: TRBD1; j_gene: TRBJ2-7; v_gene: TRBV24-1; CDR3aa: CATSEGRGYEQYF
len: 12; d_gene: TRBD1; j_gene: TRBJ1-1; v_gene: TRBV29-1; CDR3aa: CSGGTGIAEAFF
len: 16; d_gene: NA; j_gene: TRBJ2-1; v_gene: TRBV7-2; CDR3aa: CASSFRTGLTYNEQFF
len: 18; d_gene: TRBD2; j_gene: TRBJ2-7; v_gene: TRBV10-3; CDR3aa: CAISPEGLAGGPPYEQYF
len: 10; d_gene: NA; j_gene: TRBJ2-7; v_gene: TRBV2; CDR3aa: CASLNYEQYF
len: 15; d_gene: NA; j_gene: TRBJ1-5; v_gene: TRBV18; CDR3aa: CASSLTVSSNQPQHF
len: 15; d_gene: NA; j_gene: TRBJ1-1; v_gene: TRBV7-9; CDR3aa: CASSSPIVGNTEAFF
len: 15; d_gene: NA; j_gene: TRBJ1-1; v_gene: TRBV9; CDR3aa: CASSPSRRGSTEAFF
len: 13; d_gene: NA; j_gene: TRBJ2-7; v_gene: TRBV7-2; CDR3aa: CASSSGRLNEQYF
len: 15; d_gene: NA; j_gene: TRBJ1-4; v_gene: TRBV9; CDR3aa: CASSVAGGPNEKLFF
len: 16; d_gene: TRBD2; j_gene: TRBJ2-5; v_gene: TRBV19; CDR3aa: CASSILSGGRQETQYF
len: 10; d_gene: NA; j_gene: TRBJ2-1; v_gene: TRBV2; CDR3aa: CASSNNEQFF
len: 13; d_gene: NA; j_gene: TRBJ2-7; v_gene: TRBV27; CDR3aa: CASSWASSYEQYF
len: 16; d_gene: NA; j_gene: TRBJ1-6; v_gene: TRBV25-1; CDR3aa: CASSEFGGTYNSPLHF
len: 15; d_gene: TRBD2; j_gene: TRBJ2-7; v_gene: TRBV3-1/TRBV3-2; CDR3aa: CASSQGTSGAYEQYF
len: 13; d_gene: TRBD2; j_gene: TRBJ2-7; v_gene: TRBV19; CDR3aa: CASSIRTSGEQYF
len: 16; d_gene: NA; j_gene: TRBJ2-1; v_gene: TRBV14; CDR3aa: CASSQNGQTALNEQFF
len: 15; d_gene: NA; j_gene: TRBJ2-1; v_gene: TRBV6-2/TRBV6-3; CDR3aa: CASSYEDYAGYEQFF
len: 14; d_gene: NA; j_gene: TRBJ1-6; v_gene: TRBV24-1; CDR3aa: CATSDTRKGSPLHF
len: 14; d_gene: NA; j_gene: TRBJ1-1; v_gene: TRBV19; CDR3aa: CASSMGPPGTRAFF
len: 19; d_gene: NA; j_gene: TRBJ1-5; v_gene: TRBV12-5; CDR3aa: CASGLVQVRSKRSNQPQHF
len: 15; d_gene: NA; j_gene: TRBJ1-2; v_gene: TRBV30; CDR3aa: CAWTAGHSLNYGYTF
len: 14; d_gene: NA; j_gene: TRBJ2-2; v_gene: TRBV18; CDR3aa: CASSPGTNTGELFF
len: 13; d_gene: NA; j_gene: TRBJ2-5; v_gene: TRBV28; CDR3aa: CASSKRGGETQYF
len: 16; d_gene: NA; j_gene: TRBJ1-1; v_gene: TRBV7-9; CDR3aa: CASTSQNFGGNTEAFF
len: 13; d_gene: NA; j_gene: TRBJ2-7; v_gene: TRBV4-3; CDR3aa: CASSYRISGEQYF
len: 14; d_gene: NA; j_gene: TRBJ1-5; v_gene: TRBV10-1; CDR3aa: CASSDGQLNQPQHF
len: 12; d_gene: NA; j_gene: TRBJ2-1; v_gene: TRBV19; CDR3aa: CASRANYNEQFF
len: 13; d_gene: TRBD1; j_gene: TRBJ1-5; v_gene: TRBV28; CDR3aa: CASTGQGFQPQHF
len: 11; d_gene: NA; j_gene: TRBJ2-7; v_gene: TRBV27; CDR3aa: CASSFSYEQYF
len: 16; d_gene: NA; j_gene: TRBJ1-2; v_gene: TRBV4-3; CDR3aa: CASSQDAYGLGYGYTF
len: 15; d_gene: NA; j_gene: TRBJ1-5; v_gene: TRBV19; CDR3aa: CASTYRDSYNQPQHF
len: 13; d_gene: NA; j_gene: TRBJ2-1; v_gene: TRBV6-6; CDR3aa: CASTLAQGNEQFF
len: 12; d_gene: TRBD1; j_gene: TRBJ2-7; v_gene: TRBV10-3; CDR3aa: CAISPTGGEQYF
len: 13; d_gene: NA; j_gene: TRBJ1-2; v_gene: TRBV30; CDR3aa: CAWKWGGSYGYTF
len: 19; d_gene: TRBD2; j_gene: TRBJ2-2; v_gene: TRBV4-3; CDR3aa: CASSQGLTPGLAVRTELFF
len: 15; d_gene: TRBD1; j_gene: TRBJ2-7; v_gene: TRBV4-1; CDR3aa: CASSQEAGTAHEQYF
len: 14; d_gene: TRBD1; j_gene: TRBJ1-1; v_gene: TRBV2; CDR3aa: CASSDQGGLAEAFF
len: 15; d_gene: NA; j_gene: TRBJ1-6; v_gene: TRBV28; CDR3aa: CASSVYRVVNSPLHF
len: 14; d_gene: NA; j_gene: TRBJ2-1; v_gene: TRBV6-6; CDR3aa: CASSDSSANNEQFF
len: 16; d_gene: NA; j_gene: TRBJ2-3; v_gene: TRBV11-2; CDR3aa: CASSLGSGANTDTQYF
len: 16; d_gene: TRBD1; j_gene: TRBJ2-7; v_gene: TRBV11-2; CDR3aa: CASSLGDRGLSYEQYF
len: 16; d_gene: TRBD1; j_gene: TRBJ1-1; v_gene: TRBV11-2; CDR3aa: CASSFRDRIPNTEAFF